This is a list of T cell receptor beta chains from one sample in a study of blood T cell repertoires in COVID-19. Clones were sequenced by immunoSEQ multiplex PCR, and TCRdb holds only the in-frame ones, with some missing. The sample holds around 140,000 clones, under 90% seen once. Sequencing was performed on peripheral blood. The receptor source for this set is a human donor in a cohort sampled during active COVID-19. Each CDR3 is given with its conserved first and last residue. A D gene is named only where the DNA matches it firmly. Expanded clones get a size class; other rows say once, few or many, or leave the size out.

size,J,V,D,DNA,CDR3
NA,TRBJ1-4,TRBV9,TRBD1,TGTGCCAGCAGCTCCGGGACAGGGGGCGGGGCAACTAATGAAAAACTGTTTTTT,CASSSGTGGGATNEKLFF
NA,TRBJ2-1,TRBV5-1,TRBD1,TGCGCCAGCAGCGGGGGACAGGACAACTCCTACAATGAGCAGTTCTTC,CASSGGQDNSYNEQFF
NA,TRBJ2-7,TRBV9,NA,TGTGCCAGCAGCGGAGACGGAGGCCCTACCTACGAGCAGTACTTC,CASSGDGGPTYEQYF
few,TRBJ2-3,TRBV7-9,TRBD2,TGTGCCAGCAGCTTAGTTTCCACTAGCGGGGTCTTAGATACGCAGTATTTT,CASSLVSTSGVLDTQYF
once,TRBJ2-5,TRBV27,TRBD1,TGTGCCAGCAGTGCTGAAAAACGACGGGACAGGGGGCGAGAGACCCAGTACTTC,CASSAEKRRDRGRETQYF
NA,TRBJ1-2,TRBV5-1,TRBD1,TGCGCCAGCAGCGAGGGACAGGAAGTCTATGGCTACACCTTC,CASSEGQEVYGYTF
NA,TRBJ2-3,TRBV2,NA,TGTGCCAGCACCACGGGTCTAGCAGATACGCAGTATTTT,CASTTGLADTQYF
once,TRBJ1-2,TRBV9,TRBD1,TGTGCCAGCACCCCCACAGGGGGACATAACTATGGCTACACCTTC,CASTPTGGHNYGYTF
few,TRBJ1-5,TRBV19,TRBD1,TGTGCCATCGGGAGGGGGCCTAGTCAGCCCCAGCATTTT,CAIGRGPSQPQHF
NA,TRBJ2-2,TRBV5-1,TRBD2,TGCGCCAGCAGCTTGGGCGGGGGGCTTGACGGGGAGCTGTTTTTT,CASSLGGGLDGELFF
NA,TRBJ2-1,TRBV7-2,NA,TGTGCCAGCAGCATACACGCGAGGAGAGAGCAGTTCTTC,CASSIHARREQFF
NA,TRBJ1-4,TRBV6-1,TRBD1,TGTGCCAGCAGTGAGGGACAGGACAATGAAAAACTGTTTTTT,CASSEGQDNEKLFF
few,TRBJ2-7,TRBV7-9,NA,TGTGCCAGCAGCACACAGGGTGGGGCTGTGGAGCAGTACTTC,CASSTQGGAVEQYF
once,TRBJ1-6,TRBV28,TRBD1,TGTGCCAGCAGACCAAGACAGGGATGGTCACCCCTCCACTTT,CASRPRQGWSPLHF
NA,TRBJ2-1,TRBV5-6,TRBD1,TGTGCCAGCAGCTTGACAGGGGAGTGGAATGAGCAGTTCTTC,CASSLTGEWNEQFF
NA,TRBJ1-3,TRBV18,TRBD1,TGTGCCAGCTCATCATCCGGGACAGGATCTGGAAACACCATATATTTT,CASSSSGTGSGNTIYF
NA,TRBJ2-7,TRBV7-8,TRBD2,TGTGCCAGCAGCTTAAATCCTCTGACTAGCGCGCTTTCCTACGAGCAGTACTTC,CASSLNPLTSALSYEQYF
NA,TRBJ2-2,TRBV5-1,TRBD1,TGCGCCAGCAGCTCCCGCCCGAGACAGGGTTCCCTCGACTATGCTGGGGAGCTGTTTTTT,CASSSRPRQGSLDYAGELFF
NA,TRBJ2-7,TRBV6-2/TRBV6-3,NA,TGTGCCAGCAGTTACTCTATTCTCCCGGGACACAAGGACCAGTACGAGCAGTACTTC,CASSYSILPGHKDQYEQYF
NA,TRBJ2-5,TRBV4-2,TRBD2,TGTGCCAGCAGCCAAGACCCGGGAGGGCCTTACGAGACCCAGTACTTC,CASSQDPGGPYETQYF
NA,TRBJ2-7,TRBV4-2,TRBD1,TGTGCCAGCAGCCATACGGGGGGGACAGGGGGTTACGAGCAGTACTTC,CASSHTGGTGGYEQYF
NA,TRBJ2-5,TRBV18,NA,TGTGCCAGCTCACCGTTTGGACAGAACCAAGAGACCCAGTACTTC,CASSPFGQNQETQYF
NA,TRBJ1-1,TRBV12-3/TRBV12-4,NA,TGTGCCAGCAGTAAGACAGTTTATGCTGAAGCTTTCTTT,CASSKTVYAEAFF
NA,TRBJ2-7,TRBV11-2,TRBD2,TGTGCCAGCAGCCCTACTAGCGTTTCCTACGAGCAGTACTTC,CASSPTSVSYEQYF
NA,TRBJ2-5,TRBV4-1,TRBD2,TGCGCCAGCAGCCAAGCCAGCGGGAAGGCCCAAGAGACCCAGTACTTC,CASSQASGKAQETQYF
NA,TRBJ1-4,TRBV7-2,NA,TGTGCCAGCCGGGGGGGTAGAGTCGAAAAACTGTTTTTT,CASRGGRVEKLFF
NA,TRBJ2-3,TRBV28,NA,TGTGCCAGCAGGGGGACTTATTTCACAGATACGCAGTATTTT,CASRGTYFTDTQYF
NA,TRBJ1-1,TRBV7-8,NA,TGTGCCAGCAGCAGTCGGACAGCGCGGGTGGGCACTGAAGCTTTCTTT,CASSSRTARVGTEAFF
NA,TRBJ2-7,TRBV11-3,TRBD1,TGTGCCAGCAGCTTGGGACAGGGGATATCCTACGAGCAGTACTTC,CASSLGQGISYEQYF
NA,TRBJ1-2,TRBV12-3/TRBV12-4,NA,TGTGCCAGCACCCGTTCTCCTAACTATGGCTACACCTTC,CASTRSPNYGYTF
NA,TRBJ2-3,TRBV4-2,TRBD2,TGTGCCAGCAGCCAGAGCGGGAGTGACACAGATACGCAGTATTTT,CASSQSGSDTDTQYF
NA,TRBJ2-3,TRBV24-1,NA,TGTGCCACCAGTGATTACGGCGGGAGCACAGATACGCAGTATTTT,CATSDYGGSTDTQYF
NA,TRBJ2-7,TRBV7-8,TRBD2,TGTGCCAGCAGCTCGGGACTAGCGGGAGGGGGACGGGTGGTGCAGTACTTC,CASSSGLAGGGRVVQYF
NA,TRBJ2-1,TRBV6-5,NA,TGTGCCAGCAGTTACTCGGACTCCCCTCGATATGAGCAGTTCTTC,CASSYSDSPRYEQFF
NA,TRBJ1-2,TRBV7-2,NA,TGTGCCAGCAGCAAAGCAGGGAACTATGGCTACACCTTC,CASSKAGNYGYTF
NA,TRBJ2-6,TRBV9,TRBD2,TGTGCCAGCAGCGTAGGTCTAGCGGAAAGCTCTGGGGCCAACGTCCTGACTTTC,CASSVGLAESSGANVLTF
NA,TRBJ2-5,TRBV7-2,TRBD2,TGTGCCAGCAGCCCTCTAGCGGGAGCCGAGGAGACCCAGTACTTC,CASSPLAGAEETQYF
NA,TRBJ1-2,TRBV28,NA,TGTGCCAGCAGTTTTCCCCTATATGGCTACACCTTC,CASSFPLYGYTF
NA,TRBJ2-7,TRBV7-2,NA,TGTGCCAGCAGCTTTAGACAGGCAACCTACGAGCAGTACTTC,CASSFRQATYEQYF
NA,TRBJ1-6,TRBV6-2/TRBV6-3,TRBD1,TGTGCCAGCAGCCAGGGGGAAAATTCACCCCTCCACTTT,CASSQGENSPLHF
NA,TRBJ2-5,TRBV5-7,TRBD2,TGTGCCAGCAGCTTGAGGCGGGAGTTTTGGGAGACCCAGTACTTC,CASSLRREFWETQYF
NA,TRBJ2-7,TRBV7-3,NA,TGTGCCAGCAGCCTTACAGGTCGTAGCTCCTACGAGCAGTACTTC,CASSLTGRSSYEQYF
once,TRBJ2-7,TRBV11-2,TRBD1,TGTGCCAGCAGCTTAGTAATCCGGGACAGGGCGCGGGAGCAGTACTTC,CASSLVIRDRAREQYF
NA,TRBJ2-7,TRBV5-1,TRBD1,TGCGCCAGCAGCTCGACAGGGTGGGACGAGCAGTACTTC,CASSSTGWDEQYF
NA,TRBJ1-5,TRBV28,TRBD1,TGTGCCGGCCAGGGGGCGCGAAACAATCAGCCCCAGCATTTT,CAGQGARNNQPQHF
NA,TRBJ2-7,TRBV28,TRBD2,TGTGCCAGCAGTTTAAGCTTGACTACGGTGACTAGCCCACCTCGATACGAGCAGTACTTC,CASSLSLTTVTSPPRYEQYF
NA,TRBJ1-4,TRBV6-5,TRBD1,TGTGCCAGCAGCCAACAGGGGGTGTCTGAAAAACTGTTTTTT,CASSQQGVSEKLFF